The clone carrying this T cell receptor (beta chain) was seen a handful of times. Its antigen is not known. All donors were healthy, and all were Caucasian. The sample is drawn from a study of identical twins. Overall study results and limits: In zero-insertion analyses, partial confounding could arise from invariant MAIT and iNKT cells.

TCRdb re-analysed the 5' RACE reads in MiXCR, keeping a single row per CDR3 protein. The data hold about 550,000 distinct CDR3 sequences, with approximately 20% observed a single time. CDR3 length: 17 amino acids. Germline loops: CDR1 SEHNR, CDR2 FQNEAQ (reference sequence). J was trimmed by 8 bases and V by 0 bases; bases with no gene match: 12. The same sample was also used in a study of yellow fever vaccine responses in identical twins.

Sequencing input: CD4+ T cells sorted from blood. The genes are TRBV7-9 and TRBJ2-1, with 8 positions matching TRBD2. The TCR originated in a woman aged 18-30 years in good health. In nucleotides, the CDR3 is TGTGCCAGCAGCTTAGCGACCCAAGCGGGAGTTAAAGATGAGCAGTTCTTC. Protein product: CASSLATQAGVKDEQFF.